These 31 T cell receptor beta chains originate from one sample sequenced in a study of T cell responses to AZD1222 COVID-19 vaccine. The table came from immunoSEQ multiplex PCR; TCRdb's copy has only in-frame clones and leaves some out. The sample contains 120,000 to 150,000 clones, around 84% of which appear only once. The sample consisted of peripheral blood, taken 28 days after the second AZD1222 dose. Source of these receptors: an adult who received the AZD1222 COVID-19 vaccine.

In DNA, the CDR3 is TGTGCCAGCAGTCCCGGGTCCCTCAGGCACACCGGGGAGCTGTTTTTT. It translates to CASSPGSLRHTGELFF. The gene calls are TRBV6-6 and TRBJ2-2; D uncertain. The germline V and J ends were trimmed by 5 bases and 3 bases, with 16 bases remaining between them. CDR1 is MNHNY and CDR2 is SVGAGI in the germline V gene (reference sequence). There are 16 residues in the CDR3.

This clone has just one count. The V gene is TRBV4-1, the J gene TRBJ1-1; no clear D gene. The CDR3 is 13 amino acids. Germline CDR1 is MGHRA and CDR2 is YSYEKL. Trimming stripped 0 bases from V and 3 bases from J, with 5 bases between. This chain's CDR3 is CASSQEGYTEAFF. The CDR3 bases are TGCGCCAGCAGCCAAGAGGGGTACACTGAAGCTTTCTTT.

This clone was found a few times. The V gene is TRBV7-8, the J gene TRBJ1-1, with D possibly TRBD1 on 6 matching bases. Between the trimmed V and J ends, which lost 5 bases and 6 bases, there was a span of 13 bases. The germline gives CDR1 SGHVS, CDR2 FQNEAQ. The CDR3 has 13 amino acids. This CDR3 reads CASSATGQSEAFF. The CDR3 nucleotides read TGTGCCAGCAGCGCCACCGGACAGTCTGAAGCTTTCTTT.

This clone was detected only once. The chain recombines TRBV9 with TRBJ2-5; the match to TRBD2 covers 10 bases. CDR3 length: 13 amino acids. Germline V gives CDR1 SGDLS, CDR2 YYNGEE. Unmatched junction bases numbered 0, after V lost 3 bases and J lost 4 bases. The CDR3 is CASSGLAGETQYF. CDR3 DNA sequence: TGTGCCAGCAGCGGACTAGCGGGAGAGACCCAGTACTTC. The full variable domain, completed using reference TRBV9 and TRBJ2-5, is DSGVTQTPKHLITATGQRVTLRCSPRSGDLSVYWYQQSLDQGLQFLIQYYNGEERAKGNILERFSAQQFPDLHSELNLSSLELGDSALYFCASSGLAGETQYFGPGTRLLVL.

V gene TRBV4-2 combines with J gene TRBJ2-1, with 8 bases matching TRBD2. The CDR3 has 18 residues. Germline CDR1 and CDR2: LGHNA and YNFKEQ. Trimming took 1 base from V and 2 from J; bases not matched to a gene: 10. CDR3 sequence (DNA): TGTGCCAGCAGCCAAGGAGGGAGCGGGAGCCTTACCTACAATGAGCAGTTCTTC. This encodes CASSQGGSGSLTYNEQFF.

The chain couples TRBV5-5 to TRBJ2-1, with TRBD1 matching 9 bases. CDR3 length: 16 residues. V lost 1 base, J lost 4 bases, and 6 bases stayed unmatched. CDR1 and CDR2 from the germline V gene are SGHKS and YYEKEE (reference sequence). In DNA form, the CDR3 reads TGTGCCAGCAGCTTGTCTACAGGGGGCTGGTACAATGAGCAGTTCTTC. The encoded protein is CASSLSTGGWYNEQFF.

V gene TRBV5-4 combines with J gene TRBJ2-1, with D perhaps being TRBD1 or TRBD2 (5 bases each). The CDR3 is 15 residues long. Germline V gene sequence: CDR1 SGHNT, CDR2 YYREEE (reference sequence). Trimming shortened V by 1 base and J by 6 bases, and 14 bases separated the two germline ends. CDR3 DNA: TGTGCCAGCAGCTTGCGAGGGGTTGGCGTCAATGAGCAGTTCTTC. Translating it yields CASSLRGVGVNEQFF.

V usage is TRBV7-9 and J usage is TRBJ1-5; 9 bases match TRBD1. Per germline, CDR1 SEHNR and CDR2 FQNEAQ (reference sequence). After removal of 3 bases from V and 7 bases from J, the junction contained 4 bases not matched to a gene. There are 14 residues in the CDR3. In nucleotides, the CDR3 is TGTGCCAGCAGCTTCGGACAGGGGAACCAGCCCCAGCATTTT. Amino acids: CASSFGQGNQPQHF.

The J gene is TRBJ1-5, the V gene TRBV11-3, with D uncertain. Germline V gene lookup returns CDR1 SGHNT and CDR2 YENEEA. Between the trimmed V and J ends, which lost 6 bases and 4 bases, there was a span of 4 bases. The CDR3 runs to 11 residues. The CDR3 protein is CASRTNQPQHF. The CDR3 DNA sequence: TGTGCCAGCAGGACGAATCAGCCCCAGCATTTT.

This clone has more than one count but fewer than ten. This sequence joins TRBV9 and TRBJ1-6, with D tentatively TRBD1 (5 bases). Looked up from germline, CDR1 is SGDLS and CDR2 is YYNGEE. V lost 7 bases and J 5 bases, leaving 19 bases between the germline ends. The CDR3 is made up of 16 amino acids. CDR3 DNA sequence: TGTGCCAGCGCCCCCGGGACGGTGGATGATAATTCACCCCTCCACTTT. It translates to CASAPGTVDDNSPLHF.

The gene calls are TRBV5-6 and TRBJ2-3; no clear D. With 3 bases removed from V and 0 bases from J, the gap between germline ends came to 8 bases. The CDR3 consists of 14 residues. CDR1 is SGHDT and CDR2 is YYEEEE in the germline V gene. The CDR3 region has the DNA TGTGCCAGCAGCTACCCGACTAGCACAGATACGCAGTATTTT. Its translation is CASSYPTSTDTQYF.

This sequence joins TRBV5-4 and TRBJ1-1, with D tentatively TRBD1 (5 bases). The CDR3 has 16 residues. Trimming stripped 2 bases from V and 4 bases from J, with 18 bases between. Germline values: CDR1 SGHNT, CDR2 YYREEE (reference sequence). The CDR3 here is CASSFDRDPKRTEAFF. CDR3 DNA: TGTGCCAGCAGCTTTGACCGGGACCCAAAGCGCACTGAAGCTTTCTTT.

Written as DNA, the CDR3 is TGTGCCATCAGTGAAAGAGGGACAACTAATGAAAAACTGTTTTTT. Translated: CAISERGTTNEKLFF. The chain is built from TRBV10-3 and TRBJ1-4; D not resolved. V lost 3 bases, J lost 0 bases, and 8 bases lay in between. The V gene's germline CDR1 is ENHRY and CDR2 SYGVKD. The CDR3 spans 15 residues.

The chain combines TRBV28 with TRBJ1-3; maybe TRBD1 (5 bases). V shed 8 bases and J shed 0 bases, with 14 bases lying between them. The germline gives CDR1 MDHEN, CDR2 SYDVKM. This CDR3 spans 15 amino acids. This CDR3 is CASGTGALSGNTIYF. CDR3 bases: TGTGCCAGCGGGACCGGGGCCCTCTCTGGAAACACCATATATTTT. Supplemented by reference TRBV28 and TRBJ1-3, the full variable domain reads DVKVTQSSRYLVKRTGEKVFLECVQDMDHENMFWYRQDPGLGLRLIYFSYDVKMKEKGDIPEGYSVSREKKERFSLILESASTNQTSMYLCASGTGALSGNTIYFGEGSWLTVV.

DNA of the CDR3: TGCGCCAGTACCCTTCGTCTGGGGGTTAGCGGGGGGCCGGGAGATACGCAGTATTTT. Translating it yields CASTLRLGVSGGPGDTQYF. J is TRBJ2-3 and V is TRBV5-1, with 10 bases identical to TRBD2. The CDR3 loop spans 19 amino acids. The germline gives CDR1 SGHRS, CDR2 YFSETQ. V gave up 8 bases and J gave up 5 bases; unmatched junction bases: 23.

Note on this clone: At one end the junction does not follow the germline gene, possibly because of a read error. The CDR3 sequence: CAWSELPGQGNF. CDR3 nucleotide sequence: TGTGCCTGGAGTGAACTCCCGGGACAGGGGAACTTC. J is TRBJ2-7 and V is TRBV30; 10 bases fit TRBD1. This CDR3 contains 12 residues. The germline V gene has CDR1 GTSNPN and CDR2 SVGIG (reference sequence).

V and J are TRBV23-1 and TRBJ2-7, with 7 bases identical to TRBD1. TRBV23-1 is an ORF, with its function uncertain. The CDR3 is made up of 17 amino acids. V lost 3 bases, J lost 3 bases, and 14 bases stayed unmatched. The CDR3 bases are TGCGCCAGCAGTCAGGGGAAGTGGGTAGGGGGCTACTACGAGCAGTACTTC. It encodes CASSQGKWVGGYYEQYF.

V and J are TRBV29-1 and TRBJ1-2, with D uncertain. V gave up 1 base and J gave up 10 bases, with 13 bases separating them. The CDR3 runs to 12 residues. CDR1 SQVTM and CDR2 ANQGSEA come from the germline V gene. Here the CDR3 DNA reads TGCAGCGTTGAAGGGTACCCATCTGCCTACACCTTC. It encodes CSVEGYPSAYTF.

The genes are TRBV6-5 and TRBJ2-2; D may be TRBD2 (5 bases). Germline lookup yields CDR1 MNHEY and CDR2 SVGAGI. CDR3 length: 15 residues. Trimming stripped 8 bases from V and 3 bases from J, with 16 bases between. CDR3 DNA sequence: TGTGCCAGCCGATTACAGAGGGTCCACACCGGGGAGCTGTTTTTT. This translates into CASRLQRVHTGELFF.

The chain combines TRBV5-1 with TRBJ1-2; TRBD1 might be the D (5 bases). CDR3 length equals 15 residues. Germline values: CDR1 SGHRS, CDR2 YFSETQ. The germline V and J ends were trimmed by 4 bases and 8 bases, with 21 bases remaining between them. The CDR3 DNA reads as TGCGCCAGCAGCAATTATAATGCAGGGCGGGAGGGCTACACCTTC. It yields the protein CASSNYNAGREGYTF.

The V and J genes are TRBV27 and TRBJ2-7; a possible D gene is TRBD1 (5 bases). The CDR3 extends over 14 amino acids. V was pared by 0 bases and J by 5 bases, with 11 bases between. Per germline, CDR1 MNHEY and CDR2 SMNVEV (reference sequence). The CDR3 spells CASSLSSGFHEQYF. CDR3 coding DNA: TGTGCCAGCAGTTTATCATCAGGGTTCCACGAGCAGTACTTC.

This rearrangement joins TRBV27 to TRBJ2-3, with D possibly called TRBD1 or TRBD2 (5 bases each). Trimming left V 3 bases short and J 7 bases short, with 11 bases between. In germline, CDR1 is MNHEY, CDR2 SMNVEV (reference sequence). The CDR3 totals 13 residues. The CDR3 DNA is TGTGCCAGCAGTTTTGAGGGGCCGTATACGCAGTATTTT. Amino acids: CASSFEGPYTQYF.

The chain is built from TRBV18 and TRBJ1-3; D is unresolved. Germline V gene sequence: CDR1 KGHSH, CDR2 LQKENI. The CDR3 sequence is 20 residues long. Trimming left V 4 bases short and J 0 bases short, with 25 bases between. CDR3: CASSLREAGEGRASGNTIYF. The CDR3 DNA reads as TGTGCCAGCTCACTGCGCGAAGCTGGGGAGGGAAGGGCCTCTGGAAACACCATATATTTT.

CDR3 coding DNA: TGTGCCAGCAACCGGGACCACAACAATGAGCAGTTCTTC. Protein product: CASNRDHNNEQFF. The chain combines TRBV2 with TRBJ2-1; possibly TRBD1 or TRBD2 for D (5 bases each). V lost 7 bases to trimming and J lost 5 bases, with 12 bases between them. This CDR3 region has 13 residues. Germline values: CDR1 SNHLY, CDR2 FYNNEI.

The chain is built from TRBV12-3 or TRBV12-4 and TRBJ1-2, with D possibly TRBD1 on 6 matching bases. This CDR3 is built from 11 residues. V lost 1 base to trimming and J lost 14 bases, with 11 bases between them. CDR3 region: CASSLDREGTF. In DNA form, the CDR3 reads TGTGCCAGCAGTTTAGACAGGGAGGGGACCTTC.

The J gene is TRBJ1-1, the V gene TRBV6-5; TRBD1 agrees at 9 bases. This CDR3 comprises 15 residues. Germline loops: CDR1 MNHEY, CDR2 SVGAGI. Trimming cost V 2 bases and J 12 bases; bases outside gene matches: 13. This CDR3 is CASSYTFPGQGLTFF. In nucleotides, the CDR3 is TGTGCCAGCAGTTACACCTTCCCGGGACAGGGTTTGACTTTCTTT.

V is TRBV5-8 and J is TRBJ2-5, with TRBD2 matching 11 bases. V gave up 7 bases and J gave up 7 bases; unmatched junction bases: 9. Germline CDR1 is SGHTS and CDR2 is YDEGEE. The CDR3 runs to 14 residues. The CDR3 spells CASALAGVPRTQYF. CDR3 in DNA: TGTGCCAGCGCACTAGCGGGGGTGCCAAGGACCCAGTACTTC. The variable domain in full, with the rest retrieved from reference TRBV5-8 and TRBJ2-5, is EAGVTQSPTHLIKTRGQQATLRCSPISGHTSVYWYQQALGLGLQFLLWYDEGEERNRGNFPPRFSGRQFPNYSSELNVNALELEDSALYLCASALAGVPRTQYFGPGTRLLVL.

V is TRBV29-1 and J is TRBJ1-1; D remains ambiguous. V lost 6 bases, J lost 10 bases, and 21 bases lay in between. Germline V gives CDR1 SQVTM, CDR2 ANQGSEA. This CDR3 region has 13 residues. DNA of the CDR3: TGCAGCGTCGTATCTGTTCTGCCCACCCCAGCTTTCTTT. Amino acids: CSVVSVLPTPAFF.

The chain links TRBV28 to TRBJ1-6; possibly TRBD1 for D (5 bases). The CDR3 spans 13 residues. Germline V gene data show CDR1 as MDHEN and CDR2 as SYDVKM. Trimming took off 5 bases at V and 10 bases at J, with 12 bases between the two ends. CDR3 DNA: TGTGCCAGCAGTCCCCAGGGCTACTCACCCCTCCACTTT. Protein product: CASSPQGYSPLHF.

This clone was recorded only once. V and J are TRBV29-1 and TRBJ1-4; D gene unclear. V lost 4 bases, J lost 6 bases, and 9 bases lay in between. CDR1 and CDR2 from the germline V gene are SQVTM and ANQGSEA. The CDR3 contains 12 residues. The CDR3 sequence: CSVAGSYEKLFF. For the CDR3, the DNA is TGCAGCGTTGCGGGTTCCTATGAAAAACTGTTTTTT.

This clone has just one count. The V gene is TRBV7-6, the J gene TRBJ1-3, with 8 bases identical to TRBD1. The V segment lost 2 bases and the J segment 3 bases; nucleotides outside the gene matches: 9. CDR3 length equals 17 residues. The germline V gene encodes CDR1 SGHVS and CDR2 FNYEAQ. The CDR3 sequence: CASSLSGQGAGGNTIYF. The DNA of the CDR3 is TGTGCCAGCAGCTTATCAGGGCAGGGGGCTGGTGGAAACACCATATATTTT.